One TCR beta chain is described in this entry. Per the study methods: Estimation of nucleated cell counts was performed using reference gene primer amplification. Produced via immunoSEQ multiplex PCR; TCRdb's table is partial and in-frame only. That table supplies the V and J calls and clone size; D and trimming were determined from the DNA. Altogether under 350,000 clones are present, nearly 90% being singletons, with the ten largest covering 1.9%. Cohort 3 donors were reported recovered after two negative PCRs, clearance, or symptom resolution. The entry originates in a study of blood T cell repertoires in COVID-19. The V and J ends lost 5 bases and 4 bases respectively, with 8 bases between them. Germline assignment: CDR1 MDHEN and CDR2 SYDVKM. This CDR3 is 12 amino acids long.

The sequence was obtained from a woman aged 55-70 years who had recovered from COVID-19. Sequencing was done on a sample of PBMCs or T cells enriched from blood (not recorded which). The chain is built from TRBV28 and TRBJ1-2, with D possibly matching TRBD1 (6 bases). The CDR3 nucleotides are TGTGCCAGCAGTGGACAGACCTATGGCTACACCTTC. Protein product: CASSGQTYGYTF.